Listed below are T cell receptor beta chains from one sample, sequenced in a study of regulatory T cells in long-lasting Graves disease. MiXCR, run by TCRdb on the multiplex PCR reads, gives a single entry per CDR3 protein. The sample consists of some 430,000 distinct CDR3 sequences, around a fifth of them appearing once. The material sequenced was peripheral blood mononuclear cells (PBMCs), taken when the disease was refractory, from a patient treated with antithyroid drugs. The receptor source for this set is a female donor with Graves disease. Each CDR3 is given with its conserved first and last residue. The order of the fields is V gene, J gene, clone size, D gene, CDR3 protein, CDR3 DNA. A D gene is named only where the DNA matches it firmly. Part of the rows lack a size; the others show once, few, many or a class for expanded clones.

TRBV11-1	TRBJ1-3	.	.	CASSLDTSSGNTIYF	TGTGCCAGCAGTCTTGACACCTCCTCTGGAAACACCATATATTTT
TRBV27	TRBJ2-5	many	TRBD1	CASKAGGFQETQYF	TGTGCCAGCAAAGCAGGGGGCTTTCAAGAGACCCAGTACTTC
TRBV28	TRBJ1-2	many	.	CASSKHLQGVGYYGYTF	TGTGCCAGCAGTAAACACTTACAGGGAGTCGGCTACTATGGCTACACCTTC
TRBV20-1	TRBJ2-7	many	.	CSAPMSSYEQYF	TGCAGTGCTCCGATGAGCTCCTACGAGCAGTACTTC
TRBV6-1	TRBJ1-4	.	.	CASSETGVPGEKLFF	TGTGCCAGCAGTGAAACGGGCGTCCCTGGTGAAAAACTGTTTTTT
TRBV16	TRBJ1-3	few	.	CASSQSAGNTIYF	TGTGCCAGCAGCCAATCCGCAGGAAACACCATATATTTT
TRBV29-1	TRBJ2-3	.	.	CSVSGTVGADTQYF	TGCAGCGTTTCCGGGACGGTGGGGGCAGATACGCAGTATTTT
TRBV5-1	TRBJ2-2	.	.	CASTLDVADTGELFF	TGCGCCAGCACCCTCGACGTGGCCGACACCGGGGAGCTGTTTTTT
TRBV13	TRBJ2-7	few	TRBD1	CASSLGMGQSSYEQYF	TGTGCCAGCAGCTTAGGCATGGGACAGAGCTCCTACGAGCAGTACTTC
TRBV2	TRBJ2-1	.	.	CASPTGRRDNEQFF	TGTGCCAGCCCTACAGGAAGGAGGGACAATGAGCAGTTCTTC
TRBV2	TRBJ2-1	.	TRBD2	CASSRTSGMLKGNEQFF	TGTGCCAGCAGTCGGACTAGCGGGATGCTGAAGGGGAATGAGCAGTTCTTC
TRBV12-3/TRBV12-4	TRBJ1-1	many	.	CASSLGRQGWTEAFF	TGTGCCAGCAGTTTAGGCCGGCAGGGGTGGACTGAAGCTTTCTTT
TRBV7-2	TRBJ2-7	.	.	CASSHVEGHEQYF	TGTGCCAGCAGCCACGTGGAGGGGCACGAGCAGTACTTC
TRBV24-1	TRBJ1-4	.	TRBD1	CATSDSSGTGSEKLFF	TGTGCCACCAGTGACTCGTCCGGGACAGGGAGTGAAAAACTGTTTTTT
TRBV7-9	TRBJ1-1	many	.	CASSFEGLQAFF	TGTGCCAGCAGCTTTGAGGGCCTTCAAGCTTTCTTT
TRBV19	TRBJ2-7	many	TRBD1	CASSRTGITYEQYF	TGTGCCAGTAGCAGGACAGGTATTACCTACGAGCAGTACTTC
TRBV20-1	TRBJ2-1	few	.	CSARDGGDRGEQFF	TGCAGTGCTAGAGATGGCGGAGATCGGGGTGAGCAGTTCTTC
TRBV12-3/TRBV12-4	TRBJ2-5	.	TRBD1	CASGSGRQGVETQYF	TGTGCCAGCGGCTCAGGCCGGCAGGGGGTTGAGACCCAGTACTTC
TRBV6-1	TRBJ1-1	.	TRBD1	CASSSRQGRVNTEAFF	TGTGCCAGCAGCTCCCGACAGGGGCGGGTGAACACTGAAGCTTTCTTT
TRBV20-1	TRBJ2-7	.	TRBD1	CSVGQAAYEQYF	TGCAGTGTTGGACAGGCCGCCTACGAGCAGTACTTC
TRBV6-5	TRBJ1-6	many	TRBD1	CASSLIGTGDSPLHF	TGTGCCAGCAGTTTGATCGGGACAGGGGATTCACCCCTCCACTTT
TRBV24-1	TRBJ2-7	many	TRBD2	CATKNGLAGASSYEQYF	TGTGCCACCAAAAACGGACTAGCGGGGGCAAGCTCCTACGAGCAGTACTTC
TRBV10-3	TRBJ2-5	.	.	CAISGQKETQYF	TGTGCCATCAGTGGGCAGAAAGAGACCCAGTACTTC
TRBV2	TRBJ2-7	many	.	CASSASFLREQYF	TGTGCCAGCAGCGCCTCCTTTCTTCGGGAGCAGTACTTC
TRBV7-2	TRBJ1-3	many	.	CASSWVDSTTGNTIYF	TGTGCCAGCAGCTGGGTTGACAGTACCACTGGAAACACCATATATTTT
TRBV10-3	TRBJ2-5	few	.	CAIQRVRGGQETQYF	TGTGCCATCCAGCGGGTCAGGGGGGGCCAAGAGACCCAGTACTTC
TRBV20-1	TRBJ1-1	few	.	CSARVQENTEAFF	TGCAGTGCTAGAGTTCAGGAAAACACTGAAGCTTTCTTT
TRBV10-3	TRBJ2-7	.	.	CASAVAGTYEQYF	TGTGCCAGCGCCGTGGCAGGAACCTACGAGCAGTACTTC
TRBV6-1	TRBJ2-7	many	.	CASSKTTPYEQYF	TGTGCCAGCAGTAAAACAACACCCTACGAGCAGTACTTC
TRBV20-1	TRBJ2-5	many	TRBD2	CSARDRASGGETQYF	TGCAGTGCTAGAGATAGGGCTAGCGGGGGAGAGACCCAGTACTTC
TRBV6-2/TRBV6-3	TRBJ2-5	many	.	CASSEGSLPNF	TGTGCCAGCAGTGAAGGCTCCCTCCCCAACTTC
TRBV12-3/TRBV12-4	TRBJ2-3	.	TRBD2	CASSFPRDRRGGDTQYF	TGTGCCAGCAGTTTCCCCCGGGACCGCCGCGGGGGAGATACGCAGTATTTT
TRBV5-6	TRBJ1-4	few	.	CASSPGLLQDEKLFF	TGTGCCAGCAGCCCGGGACTGCTCCAGGATGAAAAACTGTTTTTT
TRBV7-2	TRBJ2-5	.	TRBD2	CASSLVSGGLAGESETQYF	TGTGCCAGCAGCTTAGTGAGTGGTGGACTAGCGGGAGAATCAGAGACCCAGTACTTC
TRBV20-1	TRBJ2-7	many	.	CSARAQTYEQYF	TGCAGTGCTAGAGCGCAGACCTACGAGCAGTACTTC
TRBV5-8	TRBJ2-5	.	.	CASRPGTHPGETQHF	TGTGCCAGCAGGCCCGGGACCCACCCCGGAGAGACCCAGCACTTC
TRBV18	TRBJ2-2	.	.	CASSPPTPTGELFF	TGTGCCAGCTCACCACCGACCCCCACCGGGGAGCTGTTTTTT
TRBV29-1	TRBJ2-1	once	TRBD2	CSAQGETSGVSYNEQFF	TGCAGCGCTCAGGGTGAGACTAGCGGCGTCTCCTACAATGAGCAGTTCTTC
TRBV5-5	TRBJ1-5	.	.	CASSLGRGYSNQPQHF	TGTGCCAGCAGCTTAGGGAGGGGGTATAGCAATCAGCCCCAGCATTTT
TRBV7-9	TRBJ2-7	.	.	CASSLAGGDAYEQYF	TGTGCCAGCAGCTTAGCCGGCGGTGATGCCTACGAGCAGTACTTC
TRBV7-2	TRBJ2-2	.	.	CASSYSGPDTGELFF	TGTGCCAGCAGCTATTCAGGGCCGGACACCGGGGAGCTGTTTTTT
TRBV7-2	TRBJ2-7	.	TRBD1	CASSQDRVAEQYF	TGTGCCAGCAGTCAGGACAGGGTTGCCGAGCAGTACTTC
TRBV6-1	TRBJ1-2	.	TRBD1	CASNLRTGVYGYTF	TGTGCCAGCAACCTCCGAACAGGGGTCTATGGCTACACCTTC
TRBV7-9	TRBJ2-2	.	TRBD2	CASRPRGFVTGELFF	TGTGCCAGCAGACCGCGGGGGTTCGTCACCGGGGAGCTGTTTTTT
TRBV6-2/TRBV6-3	TRBJ1-2	many	TRBD1	CASSYGTVRGYTF	TGTGCCAGCAGTTACGGGACAGTCCGAGGCTACACCTTC
TRBV7-3	TRBJ1-2	.	.	CASSLTRQNFNYGYTF	TGTGCCAGCAGCTTAACTCGGCAGAACTTTAACTATGGCTACACCTTC
TRBV4-3	TRBJ1-5	.	.	CASSQGTGSGQPQHF	TGCGCCAGCAGCCAAGGCACAGGGAGTGGTCAGCCCCAGCATTTT
TRBV24-1	TRBJ1-5	few	.	CATSDSSESWDNQPQHF	TGTGCCACCAGTGATTCGTCGGAATCATGGGACAATCAGCCCCAGCATTTT
TRBV24-1	TRBJ2-7	few	TRBD2	CAIGAGAYEQYF	TGTGCCATAGGAGCGGGGGCCTACGAGCAGTACTTC
TRBV7-9	TRBJ1-2	many	.	CASSLASLAVQLF	TGTGCCAGCAGCTTAGCGTCATTAGCAGTGCAACTCTTC
TRBV28	TRBJ2-7	many	.	CASTLGYNVSYEQYF	TGTGCCAGCACCCTTGGGTATAACGTCTCCTACGAGCAGTACTTC
TRBV11-3	TRBJ2-7	.	.	CASSFRVAHEQYF	TGTGCCAGCAGCTTCAGGGTAGCCCACGAGCAGTACTTC
TRBV24-1	TRBJ1-5	few	.	CATSDSFSSIGNQPQHF	TGTGCCACCAGTGACTCTTTCTCCTCTATAGGCAATCAGCCCCAGCATTTT
TRBV4-1	TRBJ1-2	few	TRBD1	CASSQVQGGTYGYTF	TGCGCCAGCAGCCAAGTGCAGGGGGGAACTTATGGCTACACCTTC